These 15 T cell receptor beta chains originate from one sample sequenced in a study of blood T cell repertoires in COVID-19. Libraries were prepared by immunoSEQ multiplex PCR; TCRdb keeps only in-frame clonotypes and omits some of them. The table lists 26,000 or so clones, around 67% of them singletons. Sequencing was carried out using peripheral blood. The receptor source for this set is a man aged 60-69 years with active or convalescent COVID-19.

This rearrangement joins TRBV5-5 to TRBJ1-2; D perhaps matches TRBD1 (5 bases). The CDR3 is 13 residues long. Trimming stripped 4 bases from V and 8 bases from J, with 15 bases between. Germline assignment: CDR1 SGHKS and CDR2 YYEKEE (reference sequence). The CDR3 DNA sequence: TGTGCCAGCAGCACAGAGACAGTGTTAGGCTACACCTTC. It yields the protein CASSTETVLGYTF.

The J gene is TRBJ1-1, the V gene TRBV27; 9 positions agree with TRBD1. This CDR3 comprises 15 residues. With V trimmed by 4 bases and J by 3 bases, 6 bases remained unmatched. Germline V lookup: CDR1 MNHEY, CDR2 SMNVEV (reference sequence). The chain's CDR3 is CASSYRTGAHTEAFF. The CDR3, as DNA: TGTGCCAGCAGTTACCGGACAGGGGCTCACACTGAAGCTTTCTTT.

This clone was seen more than once but under ten times. The J gene is TRBJ1-2, the V gene TRBV30, with TRBD1 identical over 7 bases. The CDR3 spans 14 residues. Germline V gene data show CDR1 as GTSNPN and CDR2 as SVGIG (reference sequence). J lost 3 bases, V lost 3 bases, and 7 bases had no gene match. The CDR3 DNA follows: TGTGCCTGGAGCGGGTCGACAGGGTACTATGGCTACACCTTC. Translating gives CAWSGSTGYYGYTF.

The J gene is TRBJ2-2, the V gene TRBV6-5; 10 positions match TRBD2. CDR1 is MNHEY, CDR2 SVGAGI, per germline. The trim removed 1 base at V and 6 bases at J, leaving 5 bases unmatched. The CDR3 consists of 16 residues. This CDR3 reads CASSYLGLAAAGELFF. CDR3 coding DNA: TGTGCCAGCAGTTACTTAGGACTAGCGGCGGCCGGGGAGCTGTTTTTT.

This CDR3 is CASSLWPLAGARHTQYF. CDR3 in DNA: TGTGCCAGCAGCTTATGGCCCCTAGCGGGAGCGAGACATACGCAGTATTTT. The rearrangement links TRBV13 to TRBJ2-3; TRBD2 agrees at 10 bases. Per germline, CDR1 PRHDT and CDR2 FYEKMQ (reference sequence). After removal of 2 bases from V and 7 bases from J, the junction contained 12 bases not matched to a gene. The CDR3 runs 17 residues.

The CDR3 loop reads CAWDGGQETQYF. CDR3 bases: TGTGCCTGGGACGGGGGTCAAGAGACCCAGTACTTC. The rearrangement links TRBV30 to TRBJ2-5, with D maybe TRBD2 (6 bases). From germline, CDR1 is GTSNPN and CDR2 SVGIG (reference sequence). V gave up 5 bases and J gave up 2 bases, with 9 bases separating them. This CDR3 has 12 residues.

The chain couples TRBV3-1 (or the pseudogene TRBV3-2) to TRBJ2-7; D possibly corresponds to TRBD2 (5 bases). Germline assignment: CDR1 LGHDT and CDR2 YNNKEL (reference sequence). The V gene lost 4 bases and the J gene lost 9 bases, with 19 bases spanning the gap. This CDR3 spans 14 amino acids. CDR3 sequence: CASSPSLDSGVQYF. The CDR3, as DNA: TGTGCCAGCAGCCCGAGCCTGGACTCCGGTGTGCAGTACTTC.

J is TRBJ2-7 and V is TRBV5-8, with TRBD1 matching 7 bases. Germline V gives CDR1 SGHTS, CDR2 YDEGEE. This CDR3 has 14 residues. Losses at the gene ends were 3 bases for V and 7 bases for J; bases not matched to a gene: 10. CDR3 in DNA: TGTGCCAGCAGCTCACAAACAGGGGCTAGGGAGCAGTACTTC. Amino acids: CASSSQTGAREQYF.

A few counts support this clone. The rearrangement uses TRBV19 and TRBJ2-7; D may be TRBD1 (6 bases). Trimming stripped 6 bases from V and 0 bases from J, with 12 bases between. Germline V gives CDR1 LNHDA, CDR2 SQIVND (reference sequence). CDR3 length: 14 residues. The CDR3 DNA reads TGTGCCAGTAGCGGGGACAAGAGCTCCTACGAGCAGTACTTC. Amino acid sequence: CASSGDKSSYEQYF.

This clone was seen a few times. This sequence joins TRBV10-3 and TRBJ2-2; D perhaps matches TRBD1 (5 bases). CDR3 size: 15 residues. Trimming took 9 bases from V and 4 from J, leaving 18 bases between them. Germline CDR1 reads ENHRY; CDR2 reads SYGVKD. This chain's CDR3 is CAIGSAGSVTGELFF. In DNA, the CDR3 is TGTGCCATTGGGTCGGCAGGGTCGGTCACCGGGGAGCTGTTTTTT.

This chain joins TRBV25-1 and TRBJ1-4; no clear D gene. The V and J ends lost 1 base and 7 bases respectively, with 13 bases between them. Germline loops: CDR1 MGHDK, CDR2 SYGVNS. The CDR3 runs to 15 residues. CDR3 sequence (DNA): TGTGCCAGCAGTGAATGGGGAGGTTTTGGTGAAAAACTGTTTTTT. Translated, it gives CASSEWGGFGEKLFF.

CDR3 protein: CASSPYARDRTSGNTIYF. CDR3 bases: TGTGCCAGTAGCCCGTATGCCCGGGACAGGACCTCTGGAAACACCATATATTTT. The V call is TRBV19, the J call TRBJ1-3; TRBD1 matches at 8 bases. The ends lost 6 bases at V and 0 bases at J; junction bases unmatched: 13. This CDR3 has 18 amino acids. Germline V lookup: CDR1 LNHDA, CDR2 SQIVND (reference sequence).

The chain combines TRBV5-4 with TRBJ1-1; D may be TRBD1 (6 bases). CDR1 is SGHNT and CDR2 is YYREEE in the germline V gene (reference sequence). CDR3 size: 16 residues. V was pared by 4 bases and J by 3 bases, with 19 bases between. CDR3 sequence: CASSLTGYSTDTEAFF. The CDR3 DNA sequence: TGTGCCAGCAGCCTGACAGGATATAGTACAGACACTGAAGCTTTCTTT.

This clone was detected only a few times. The V call is TRBV29-1, the J call TRBJ1-1, with 7 bases fitting TRBD1. The trim removed 7 bases at V and 6 bases at J, leaving 11 bases unmatched. This CDR3 has 13 residues. Per germline, CDR1 SQVTM and CDR2 ANQGSEA. The CDR3 DNA is TGCAGCGCTGACCCTACAGGGGTCCCTGAAGCTTTCTTT. It translates to CSADPTGVPEAFF.

This clone was observed a handful of times. The chain links TRBV19 to TRBJ1-5, with 8 bases lining up with TRBD1. The CDR3 extends over 15 amino acids. Looked up from germline, CDR1 is LNHDA and CDR2 is SQIVND (reference sequence). The V and J ends lost 6 bases and 6 bases, in that order; junction bases with no gene match: 10. This CDR3 reads CASSPTRGQRQPQHF. The CDR3 bases are TGTGCCAGTAGCCCTACCAGGGGGCAGCGTCAGCCCCAGCATTTT.